These 22 T cell receptor beta chains were sequenced from one sample in a study of naive and memory T cell subsets. An oligonucleotide containing a UMI was ligated to the 3' end of TCR cDNA. The SP2 primer and nested alpha and beta constant region primers amplified ligated cDNA in four rounds. From the 5' RACE reads, TCRdb called clonotypes with MiXCR, one entry per CDR3 protein. The sample records approximately 32,000 distinct CDR3 sequences, around 15% being singletons. The receptors originated from a female donor in good health.

This clonotype has more than one count but fewer than ten. The genes are TRBV7-6 and TRBJ2-6, with TRBD2 identical over 7 bases. The CDR3 covers 21 residues. Germline loops: CDR1 SGHVS, CDR2 FNYEAQ. V gave up 5 bases and J gave up 0 bases; unmatched junction bases: 19. The chain's CDR3 is CASSPPSGTGLSISGANVLTF. The CDR3 nucleotides are TGTGCCAGCAGCCCACCCAGCGGGACGGGACTATCAATCTCTGGGGCCAACGTCCTGACTTTC. The full variable domain, with the rest looked up from reference TRBV7-6 and TRBJ2-6, is GAGVSQSPRYKVTKRGQDVALRCDPISGHVSLYWYRQALGQGPEFLTYFNYEAQQDKSGLPNDRFSAERPEGSISTLTIQRTEQRDSAMYRCASSPPSGTGLSISGANVLTFGAGSRLTVL.

Ten or more counts support this clonotype. The rearrangement joins TRBV20-1 to TRBJ1-6; D call uncertain. Germline V gene lookup returns CDR1 DFQATT and CDR2 SNEGSKA (reference sequence). Trimming pared 1 base from V and 5 bases from J, leaving 12 bases between. This CDR3 spans 15 amino acids. The DNA of the CDR3 is TGCAGTGCTAGAGTAGATCTTGCTGATAATTCACCCCTCCACTTT. Residues: CSARVDLADNSPLHF.

The chain combines TRBV4-2 with TRBJ2-6; D ambiguous. V gave up 1 base and J gave up 0 bases, with 7 bases separating them. The CDR3 is 16 residues long. CDR1 is LGHNA and CDR2 is YNFKEQ in the germline V gene. The CDR3 spells CASSQVSSSGANVLTF. DNA for the CDR3: TGTGCCAGCAGCCAAGTCTCGAGCTCTGGGGCCAACGTCCTGACTTTC.

This clonotype was detected a few times. The chain joins TRBV20-1 to TRBJ2-1; D is unclear. The CDR3 has 14 amino acids. V lost 4 bases to trimming and J lost 4 bases, with 14 bases between them. Germline CDR1 is DFQATT and CDR2 is SNEGSKA (reference sequence). The CDR3 loop reads CSAKGFWGYNEQFF. The DNA of the CDR3 is TGCAGTGCTAAGGGATTTTGGGGTTACAATGAGCAGTTCTTC.

The chain uses TRBV2 and TRBJ2-1; 8 nucleotides line up with TRBD1. V shed 6 bases, J shed 1 base, and the junction held 5 bases outside the gene matches. CDR1 is SNHLY and CDR2 is FYNNEI in the germline V gene. The CDR3 consists of 15 residues. CDR3 loop: CASRVDRESYNEQFF. CDR3 sequence (DNA): TGTGCCAGCAGGGTGGACAGGGAGTCCTACAATGAGCAGTTCTTC.

This clonotype is medium-sized within its sample. The CDR3 DNA reads TGTGCCAGCAGCCAAGAGTGGCACAATGAGCAGTTCTTC. Translated, it gives CASSQEWHNEQFF. The chain couples TRBV14 to TRBJ2-1; D gene unclear. The germline V gene encodes CDR1 SGHDN and CDR2 FVKESK. V lost 0 bases and J lost 5, with 5 bases in between. The CDR3 covers 13 residues.

This clonotype was recorded many times. The gene calls are TRBV10-3 and TRBJ2-2; D perhaps matches TRBD2 (6 bases). CDR1 and CDR2 from the germline V gene are ENHRY and SYGVKD. The CDR3 covers 15 residues. The germline V and J ends were trimmed by 7 bases and 1 base, with 13 bases remaining between them. The CDR3 DNA is TGTGCCATCAACGCCGGGACTGAGAACACCGGGGAGCTGTTTTTT. Its translation is CAINAGTENTGELFF.

This clonotype appeared many times. The chain uses TRBV29-1 and TRBJ1-2, with D tentatively TRBD1 (5 bases). Germline V gene sequence: CDR1 SQVTM, CDR2 ANQGSEA. The CDR3 covers 16 residues. Trimming shortened V by 3 bases and J by 4 bases, and 21 bases separated the two germline ends. The DNA for the CDR3 is TGCAGCGTTGAGCCTCAGGACACGGGGTTCAGCTATGGCTACACCTTC. Protein sequence: CSVEPQDTGFSYGYTF.

This clonotype appeared many times. The rearrangement uses TRBV29-1 and TRBJ2-3, with TRBD2 identical over 9 bases. V was clipped by 4 bases and J by 2 bases; unmatched bases: 10. The CDR3 spans 16 residues. The germline CDR1 and CDR2 sequences are SQVTM and ANQGSEA. CDR3: CSVVSGGPQYTDTQYF. In nucleotides, the CDR3 is TGCAGCGTTGTTAGCGGGGGTCCTCAGTACACAGATACGCAGTATTTT.

This clonotype showed up just a few times. The CDR3 nucleotides read TGTGCCAGCACCGAGGTCGGGGGATGGGACACTGAAGCTTTCTTT. This gives the protein CASTEVGGWDTEAFF. This chain uses TRBV4-2 with TRBJ1-1, with a tentative D call TRBD1 (5 bases). Trimming took 7 bases from V and 3 from J, leaving 18 bases between them. The CDR3 runs 15 residues. Looked up from germline, CDR1 is LGHNA and CDR2 is YNFKEQ.

In this sample, this clonotype turned up many times. The chain has TRBV20-1 and TRBJ2-7; D is undetermined. The CDR3 runs to 13 residues. V dropped 1 base and J dropped 3 bases, with 10 bases sitting between them. Germline V lookup: CDR1 DFQATT, CDR2 SNEGSKA (reference sequence). The CDR3 reads CSARAARSYEQYF. DNA of the CDR3: TGCAGTGCTAGAGCAGCCCGTAGCTACGAGCAGTACTTC.

The rearrangement links TRBV12-3 or TRBV12-4 to TRBJ1-2; D remains unclear. This CDR3 contains 14 residues. Trimming took off 6 bases at V and 4 bases at J, with 15 bases between the two ends. The CDR3 reads CASSPSGSFYGYTF. CDR3 in DNA: TGTGCCAGCAGCCCATCCGGGTCCTTCTATGGCTACACCTTC.

There are many counts of this clonotype. The chain employs TRBV6-6 and TRBJ2-3, with D perhaps TRBD1 (7 bases). The CDR3 extends over 15 amino acids. From germline, CDR1 is MNHNY and CDR2 SVGAGI (reference sequence). Trimming stripped 6 bases from V and 3 bases from J, with 16 bases between. The CDR3 spells CASRFRQGGTDTQYF. CDR3 bases: TGTGCCAGCAGATTCAGACAGGGAGGAACAGATACGCAGTATTTT.

This clonotype was counted many times. V and J are TRBV20-1 and TRBJ2-1, with TRBD1 identical over 12 bases. Germline CDR1 DFQATT, CDR2 SNEGSKA (reference sequence). The CDR3 has 19 residues. J was trimmed by 0 bases and V by 2 bases; bases with no gene match: 11. CDR3 sequence: CSARPRDRGLIRSYNEQFF. For the CDR3, the DNA is TGCAGTGCTAGACCCCGGGACAGGGGGCTGATACGCTCCTACAATGAGCAGTTCTTC.

This clonotype was detected a few times. This chain joins TRBV6-2 or TRBV6-3 and TRBJ2-7, with a weak D call TRBD2 (5 bases). V was pared by 5 bases and J by 2 bases, with 16 bases between. The V gene's germline CDR1 is MNHEY and CDR2 SVGEGT. This CDR3 is 15 amino acids long. This CDR3 is CASSPRGQVPYEQYF. In DNA, the CDR3 is TGTGCCAGCAGTCCCCGCGGGCAGGTACCCTACGAGCAGTACTTC.

This clonotype has at least ten counts. V and J are TRBV20-1 and TRBJ2-7; TRBD1 agrees at 11 bases. This CDR3 spans 16 amino acids. With 0 bases clipped from V and 3 bases from J, the junction kept 7 bases outside the gene matches. Germline V gene lookup returns CDR1 DFQATT and CDR2 SNEGSKA (reference sequence). The CDR3 DNA sequence: TGCAGTGCTAGAGATGTGGCGGGACAGGGGGTCTACGAGCAGTACTTC. Its translation is CSARDVAGQGVYEQYF.

This clonotype was seen many times. The chain links TRBV29-1 to TRBJ1-2; D remains unclear. CDR1 is SQVTM, CDR2 ANQGSEA, per germline. There are 12 residues in the CDR3. V lost 6 bases, J lost 8 bases, and 16 bases lay in between. CDR3 coding DNA: TGCAGCGTCGGGCCCGAAGACCGGGGCTACACCTTC. This translates into CSVGPEDRGYTF.

This clonotype is labeled as medium-sized. The J gene is TRBJ1-5, the V gene TRBV12-3 or TRBV12-4, with D unclear. V lost 4 bases and J lost 6, with 7 bases in between. This CDR3 comprises 12 residues. CDR3 nucleotides: TGTGCCAGCAGTTACCAATTTCAGCCCCAGCATTTT. Translated, it gives CASSYQFQPQHF.

This clonotype was picked up a small number of times. Given a much more abundant clone one base away, this may be a read error. The V call is TRBV29-1, the J call TRBJ1-1, with D hard to call. Germline loops: CDR1 SQVTM, CDR2 ANQGSEA. This CDR3 has 12 amino acids. CDR3 DNA sequence: TGCCGGACGGACGGAAGGAACACTGAAGCTTTCTTT. Protein: CRTDGRNTEAFF.

This clonotype was seen only a few times. The junction does not match germline at one end; this may be a read error. The CDR3 is CSAELTGAGGDGYTF. CDR3 DNA sequence: TGCAGCGCTGAACTGACAGGGGCGGGGGGTGATGGCTACACCTTC. The chain uses TRBV29-1 and TRBJ1-2; 8 nucleotides match TRBD1. CDR3 length: 15 amino acids. The germline gives CDR1 SQVTM, CDR2 ANQGSEA.

In this sample, this clonotype is medium-sized. The chain couples TRBV7-9 to TRBJ2-3; the match to TRBD2 covers 9 bases. V lost 4 bases and J lost 0; bases outside the gene matches: 8. Germline CDR1 reads SEHNR; CDR2 reads FQNEAQ (reference sequence). The CDR3 totals 17 residues. In DNA, the CDR3 is TGTGCCAGCAGCTGGGTTCCTAGCGGGGAGAGCACAGATACGCAGTATTTT. Protein: CASSWVPSGESTDTQYF.

This clonotype was found many times. The chain joins TRBV6-1 to TRBJ2-3; 10 nucleotides match TRBD2. The CDR3 loop spans 15 amino acids. The germline V gene has CDR1 MNHNS and CDR2 SASEGT. Losses at the gene ends were 10 bases for V and 3 bases for J; bases not matched to a gene: 10. The chain's CDR3 is CATVRAGGRTDTQYF. In DNA, the CDR3 is TGTGCCACTGTGCGAGCGGGGGGGCGTACAGATACGCAGTATTTT.